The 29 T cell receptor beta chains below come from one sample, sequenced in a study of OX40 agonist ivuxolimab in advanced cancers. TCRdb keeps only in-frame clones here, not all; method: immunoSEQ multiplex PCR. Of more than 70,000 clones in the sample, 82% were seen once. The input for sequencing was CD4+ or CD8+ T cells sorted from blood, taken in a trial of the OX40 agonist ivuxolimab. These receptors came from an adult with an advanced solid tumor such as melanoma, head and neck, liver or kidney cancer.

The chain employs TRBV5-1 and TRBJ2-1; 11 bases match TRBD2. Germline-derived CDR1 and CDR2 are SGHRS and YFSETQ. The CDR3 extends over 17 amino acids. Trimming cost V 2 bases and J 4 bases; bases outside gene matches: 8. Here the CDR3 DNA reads TGCGCCAGCAGCTTAACGCCTAGCGGGAGGAGATACAATGAGCAGTTCTTC. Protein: CASSLTPSGRRYNEQFF.

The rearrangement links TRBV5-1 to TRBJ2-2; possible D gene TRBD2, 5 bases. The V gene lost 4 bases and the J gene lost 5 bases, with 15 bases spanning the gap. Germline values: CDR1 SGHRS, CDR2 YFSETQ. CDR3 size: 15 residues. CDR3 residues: CASSEGSAVTGELFF. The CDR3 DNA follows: TGCGCCAGCAGCGAGGGCTCCGCCGTGACCGGGGAGCTGTTTTTT. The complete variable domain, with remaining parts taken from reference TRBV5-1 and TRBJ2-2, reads KAGVTQTPRYLIKTRGQQVTLSCSPISGHRSVSWYQQTPGQGLQFLFEYFSETQRNKGNFPGRFSGRQFSNSRSEMNVSTLELGDSALYLCASSEGSAVTGELFFGEGSRLTVL.

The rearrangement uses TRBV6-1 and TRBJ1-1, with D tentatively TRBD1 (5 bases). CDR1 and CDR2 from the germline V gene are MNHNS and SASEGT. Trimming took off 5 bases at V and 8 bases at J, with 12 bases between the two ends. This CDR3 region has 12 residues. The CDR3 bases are TGTGCCAGCAGTATCCTCGGGACCGAAGCTTTCTTT. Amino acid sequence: CASSILGTEAFF.

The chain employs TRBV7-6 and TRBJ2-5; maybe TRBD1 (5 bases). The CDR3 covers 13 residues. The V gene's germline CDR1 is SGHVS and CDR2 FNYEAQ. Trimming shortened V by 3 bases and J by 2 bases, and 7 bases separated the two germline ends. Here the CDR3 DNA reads TGTGCCAGCAGCTTGGGGCAGCAAGAGACCCAGTACTTC. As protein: CASSLGQQETQYF.

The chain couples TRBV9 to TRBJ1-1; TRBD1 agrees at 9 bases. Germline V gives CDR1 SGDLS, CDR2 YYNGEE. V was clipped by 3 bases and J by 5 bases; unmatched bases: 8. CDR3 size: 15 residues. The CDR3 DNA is TGTGCCAGCAGCGCCTTAACAGGGGGCAAAACTGAAGCTTTCTTT. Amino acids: CASSALTGGKTEAFF.

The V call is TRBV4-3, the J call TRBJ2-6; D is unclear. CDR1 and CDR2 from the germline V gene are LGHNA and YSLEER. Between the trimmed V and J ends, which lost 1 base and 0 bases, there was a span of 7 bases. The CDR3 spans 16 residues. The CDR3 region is CASSQGEYSGANVLTF. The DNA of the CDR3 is TGCGCCAGCAGCCAAGGGGAATACTCTGGGGCCAACGTCCTGACTTTC.

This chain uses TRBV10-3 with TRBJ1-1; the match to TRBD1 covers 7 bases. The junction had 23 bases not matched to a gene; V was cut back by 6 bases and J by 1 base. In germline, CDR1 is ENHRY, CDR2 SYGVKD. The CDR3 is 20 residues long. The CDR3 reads CAIRPGLGQGGERENTEAFF. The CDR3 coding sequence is TGTGCCATCAGGCCGGGTTTGGGGCAGGGGGGTGAAAGAGAGAACACTGAAGCTTTCTTT.

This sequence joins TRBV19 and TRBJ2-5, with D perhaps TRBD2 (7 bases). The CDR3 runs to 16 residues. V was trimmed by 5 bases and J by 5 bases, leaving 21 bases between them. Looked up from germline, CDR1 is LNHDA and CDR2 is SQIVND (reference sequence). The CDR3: CASSAGASGETETQYF. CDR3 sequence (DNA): TGTGCCAGTAGTGCGGGGGCTTCAGGGGAAACGGAGACCCAGTACTTC.

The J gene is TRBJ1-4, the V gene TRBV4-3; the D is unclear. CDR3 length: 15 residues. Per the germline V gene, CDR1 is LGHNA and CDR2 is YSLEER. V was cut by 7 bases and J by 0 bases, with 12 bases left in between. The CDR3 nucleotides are TGCGCCAGCACCTCCGGCGGAACAACTAATGAAAAACTGTTTTTT. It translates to CASTSGGTTNEKLFF.

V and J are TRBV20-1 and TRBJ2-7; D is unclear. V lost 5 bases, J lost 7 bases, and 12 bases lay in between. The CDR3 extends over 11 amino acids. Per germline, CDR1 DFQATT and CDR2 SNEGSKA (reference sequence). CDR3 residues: CSALTFGEQYF. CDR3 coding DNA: TGCAGTGCTCTGACATTCGGGGAGCAGTACTTC.

As DNA, the CDR3 is TGTGCCAGCAGTAGAGACGGTGCAACTAATGAAAAACTGTTTTTT. This encodes CASSRDGATNEKLFF. The chain combines TRBV2 with TRBJ1-4; D uncertain. The CDR3 totals 15 residues. Germline CDR1 and CDR2: SNHLY and FYNNEI. V was cut by 5 bases and J by 0 bases, with 10 bases left in between.

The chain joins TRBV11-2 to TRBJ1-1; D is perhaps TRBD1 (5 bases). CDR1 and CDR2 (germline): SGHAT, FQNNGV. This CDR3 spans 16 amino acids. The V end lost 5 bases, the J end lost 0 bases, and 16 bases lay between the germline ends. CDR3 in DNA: TGTGCCAGCAGCCCTCAGGGACGGCACATGAACACTGAAGCTTTCTTT. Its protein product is CASSPQGRHMNTEAFF.

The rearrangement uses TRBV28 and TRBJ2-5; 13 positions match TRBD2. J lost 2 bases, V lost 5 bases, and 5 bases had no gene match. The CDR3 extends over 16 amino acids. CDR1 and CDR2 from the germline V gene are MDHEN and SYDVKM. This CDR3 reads CASSRGLAGTQETQYF. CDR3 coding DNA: TGTGCCAGCAGTCGGGGACTAGCGGGGACACAAGAGACCCAGTACTTC.

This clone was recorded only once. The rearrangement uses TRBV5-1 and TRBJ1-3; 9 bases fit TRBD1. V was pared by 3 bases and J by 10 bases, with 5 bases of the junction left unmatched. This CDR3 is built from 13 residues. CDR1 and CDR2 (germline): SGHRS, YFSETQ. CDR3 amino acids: CASSSDRGSTIYF. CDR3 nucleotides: TGCGCCAGCAGCTCGGACAGGGGATCGACCATATATTTT.

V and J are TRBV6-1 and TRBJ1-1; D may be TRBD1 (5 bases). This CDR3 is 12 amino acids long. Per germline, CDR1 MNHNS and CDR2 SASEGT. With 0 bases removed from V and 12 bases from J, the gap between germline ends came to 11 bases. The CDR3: CASSEAVGETFF. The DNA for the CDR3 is TGTGCCAGCAGTGAAGCTGTGGGGGAGACTTTCTTT.

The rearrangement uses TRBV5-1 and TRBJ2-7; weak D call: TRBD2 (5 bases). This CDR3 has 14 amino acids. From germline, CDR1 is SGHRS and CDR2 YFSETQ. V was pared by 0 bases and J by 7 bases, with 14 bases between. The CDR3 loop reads CASSLGQRTEEQYF. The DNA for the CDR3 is TGCGCCAGCAGCTTGGGGCAGCGGACTGAAGAGCAGTACTTC.

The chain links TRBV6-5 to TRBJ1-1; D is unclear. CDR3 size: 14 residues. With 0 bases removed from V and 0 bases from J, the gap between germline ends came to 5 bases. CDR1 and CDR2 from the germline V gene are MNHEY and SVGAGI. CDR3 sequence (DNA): TGTGCCAGCAGTTACTCGACCCTGAACACTGAAGCTTTCTTT. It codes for CASSYSTLNTEAFF.

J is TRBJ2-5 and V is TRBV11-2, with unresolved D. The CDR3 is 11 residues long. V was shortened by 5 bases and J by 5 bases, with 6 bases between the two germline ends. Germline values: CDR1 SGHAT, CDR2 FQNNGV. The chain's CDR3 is CASSPQETQYF. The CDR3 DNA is TGTGCCAGCAGCCCTCAGGAGACCCAGTACTTC. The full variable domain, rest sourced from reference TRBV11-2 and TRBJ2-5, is EAGVAQSPRYKIIEKRQSVAFWCNPISGHATLYWYQQILGQGPKLLIQFQNNGVVDDSQLPKDRFSAERLKGVDSTLKIQPAKLEDSAVYLCASSPQETQYFGPGTRLLVL.

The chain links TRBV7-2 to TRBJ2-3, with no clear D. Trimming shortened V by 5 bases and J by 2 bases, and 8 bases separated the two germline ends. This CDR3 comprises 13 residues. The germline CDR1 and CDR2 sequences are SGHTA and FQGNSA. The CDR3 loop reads CASSIGPTDTQYF. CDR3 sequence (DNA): TGTGCCAGCAGCATTGGGCCCACAGATACGCAGTATTTT.

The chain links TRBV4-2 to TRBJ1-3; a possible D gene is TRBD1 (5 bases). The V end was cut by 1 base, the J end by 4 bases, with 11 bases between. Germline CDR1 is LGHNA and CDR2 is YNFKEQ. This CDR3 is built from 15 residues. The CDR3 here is CASSQVGTDGNTIYF. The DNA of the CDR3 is TGTGCCAGCAGCCAAGTGGGGACCGACGGAAACACCATATATTTT.

CDR3 loop: CASSELDTRTDTQYF. DNA for the CDR3: TGTGCCAGCAGTGAGCTGGACACCCGCACAGATACGCAGTATTTT. The chain has TRBV6-1 and TRBJ2-3; D possibly corresponds to TRBD1 (5 bases). V dropped 3 bases and J dropped 1 base, with 11 bases sitting between them. Germline lookup yields CDR1 MNHNS and CDR2 SASEGT. CDR3 size: 15 residues.

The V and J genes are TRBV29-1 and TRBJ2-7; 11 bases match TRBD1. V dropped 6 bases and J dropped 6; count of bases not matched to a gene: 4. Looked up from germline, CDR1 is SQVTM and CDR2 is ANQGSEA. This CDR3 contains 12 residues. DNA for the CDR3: TGCAGCGTCGCGGGACAGGGGGTCGAGCAGTACTTC. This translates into CSVAGQGVEQYF.

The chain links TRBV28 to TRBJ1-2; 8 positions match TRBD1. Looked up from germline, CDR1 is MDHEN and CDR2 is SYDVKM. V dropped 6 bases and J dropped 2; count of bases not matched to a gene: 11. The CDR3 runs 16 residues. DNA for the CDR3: TGTGCCAGCAGCCCCCCTCCGAGACAGGGGAACTATGGCTACACCTTC. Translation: CASSPPPRQGNYGYTF.

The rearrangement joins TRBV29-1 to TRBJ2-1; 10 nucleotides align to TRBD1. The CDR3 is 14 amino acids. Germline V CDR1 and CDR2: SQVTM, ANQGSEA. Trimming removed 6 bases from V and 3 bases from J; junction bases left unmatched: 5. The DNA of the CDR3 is TGCAGCGTCCGGACAGGGGGATTCTACAATGAGCAGTTCTTC. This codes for CSVRTGGFYNEQFF.

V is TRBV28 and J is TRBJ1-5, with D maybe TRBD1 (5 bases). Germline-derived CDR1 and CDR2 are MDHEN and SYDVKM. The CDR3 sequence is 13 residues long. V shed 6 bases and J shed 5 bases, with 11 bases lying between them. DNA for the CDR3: TGTGCCAGCAGCCGGGACTTCTATCAGCCCCAGCATTTT. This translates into CASSRDFYQPQHF.

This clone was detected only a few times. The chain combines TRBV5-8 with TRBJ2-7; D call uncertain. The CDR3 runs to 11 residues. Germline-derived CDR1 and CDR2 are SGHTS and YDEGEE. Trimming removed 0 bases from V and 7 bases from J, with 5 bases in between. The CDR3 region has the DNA TGTGCCAGCAGCTTGGGGTTGGAGCAGTACTTC. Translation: CASSLGLEQYF. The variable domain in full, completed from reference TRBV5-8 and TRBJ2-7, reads EAGVTQSPTHLIKTRGQQATLRCSPISGHTSVYWYQQALGLGLQFLLWYDEGEERNRGNFPPRFSGRQFPNYSSELNVNALELEDSALYLCASSLGLEQYFGPGTRLTVT.

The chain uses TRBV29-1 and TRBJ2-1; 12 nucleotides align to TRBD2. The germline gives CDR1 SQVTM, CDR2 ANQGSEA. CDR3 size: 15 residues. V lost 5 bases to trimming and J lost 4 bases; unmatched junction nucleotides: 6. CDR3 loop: CSVWEGTSGYNEQFF. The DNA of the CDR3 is TGCAGCGTTTGGGAAGGGACTAGCGGGTACAATGAGCAGTTCTTC.

The CDR3 sequence: CAIGGAGLAGIRRQFF. Written as DNA, the CDR3 is TGTGCCATCGGGGGGGCTGGACTAGCGGGAATTCGCCGTCAGTTCTTC. V is TRBV10-3 and J is TRBJ2-1; 12 positions match TRBD2. The length of the CDR3 is 16 residues. The V gene end was trimmed by 8 bases and the J gene end by 13 bases; junction bases not matched to a gene: 18. Germline CDR1 and CDR2: ENHRY and SYGVKD.

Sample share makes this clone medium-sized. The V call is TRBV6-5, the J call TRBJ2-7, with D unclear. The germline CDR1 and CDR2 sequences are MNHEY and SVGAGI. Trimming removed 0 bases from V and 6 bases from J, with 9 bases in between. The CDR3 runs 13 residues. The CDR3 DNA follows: TGTGCCAGCAGTTACTCGAGTTCATCCGAGCAGTACTTC. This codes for CASSYSSSSEQYF.